Shown below are 8 T cell receptor beta chains from a single sample sequenced in a study of blood T cell repertoires in COVID-19. Profiling relied on immunoSEQ multiplex PCR, and the TCRdb table lists in-frame clones only, not all of them. The table records about 230,000 clones, less than 90% of them present only once. Sequenced: peripheral blood. These receptors were taken from a woman in her seventies with active or convalescent COVID-19.

A note on this clone: One end of the junction varies from germline; a read error may be responsible. The V call is TRBV7-9, the J call TRBJ2-1; D uncertain. Germline V gives CDR1 SEHNR, CDR2 FQNEAQ (reference sequence). The CDR3 is 14 amino acids. Written as DNA, the CDR3 is TGTGCCAGCAGCCACCTGTACTCCGACAATGAGCAGTTCTTC. It translates to CASSHLYSDNEQFF.

The chain employs TRBV11-2 and TRBJ2-5; D not certain. The germline CDR1 and CDR2 sequences are SGHAT and FQNNGV. The CDR3 has 11 residues. V dropped 3 bases and J dropped 5 bases, with 4 bases sitting between them. DNA of the CDR3: TGTGCCAGCAGCTTCGGGGAGACCCAGTACTTC. This gives the protein CASSFGETQYF.

Here the CDR3 reads CASSFGTSGRGETQYF. The CDR3 coding sequence is TGTGCCAGCAGCTTCGGGACTAGCGGGAGAGGAGAGACCCAGTACTTC. V usage is TRBV5-8 and J usage is TRBJ2-5; 14 nucleotides agree with TRBD2. The length of the CDR3 is 16 residues. From germline, CDR1 is SGHTS and CDR2 YDEGEE. Trimming removed 2 bases from V and 4 bases from J; junction bases left unmatched: 4. The full variable domain, in which reference TRBV5-8 and TRBJ2-5 provide the parts outside the CDR3, is EAGVTQSPTHLIKTRGQQATLRCSPISGHTSVYWYQQALGLGLQFLLWYDEGEERNRGNFPPRFSGRQFPNYSSELNVNALELEDSALYLCASSFGTSGRGETQYFGPGTRLLVL.

The DNA of the CDR3 is TGTGCCAGCAGACGGGACAGTACTAACTATGGCTACACCTTC. This sequence encodes CASRRDSTNYGYTF. V is TRBV6-5 and J is TRBJ1-2; 7 bases line up with TRBD1. In germline, CDR1 is MNHEY, CDR2 SVGAGI. J was trimmed by 0 bases and V by 6 bases; bases with no gene match: 4. The CDR3 consists of 14 residues.

This chain connects TRBV5-1 to TRBJ1-2; D is perhaps TRBD1 (6 bases). This CDR3 has 14 residues. Looked up from germline, CDR1 is SGHRS and CDR2 is YFSETQ. V was clipped by 1 base and J by 2 bases, with 9 bases between them. DNA of the CDR3: TGCGCCAGCAGCTTGATCGGACAGAACTATGGCTACACCTTC. The encoded protein is CASSLIGQNYGYTF.

This clone was picked up one time. CDR3 in amino acids: CASNEGTGANVLTF. The DNA of the CDR3 is TGCGCCAGCAACGAGGGCACAGGGGCCAACGTCCTGACTTTC. The rearrangement joins TRBV5-1 to TRBJ2-6, with D maybe TRBD2 (5 bases). In germline, CDR1 is SGHRS, CDR2 YFSETQ. V lost 6 bases to trimming and J lost 4 bases, with 11 bases between them. The CDR3 sequence is 14 residues long.

The chain joins TRBV27 to TRBJ2-7; the match to TRBD1 covers 7 bases. This CDR3 spans 12 amino acids. Losses at the gene ends were 9 bases for V and 5 bases for J; bases not matched to a gene: 7. Germline values: CDR1 MNHEY, CDR2 SMNVEV (reference sequence). The CDR3 nucleotides are TGTGCCAGTGGCGACAGGGACCACGAGCAGTACTTC. Its protein product is CASGDRDHEQYF.

In its sample, this clone was seen once. The CDR3 sequence: CASSPVGALPSYHPYGYTF. The CDR3 region has the DNA TGTGCCAGCTCCCCCGTTGGGGCACTTCCATCGTACCATCCCTATGGCTACACCTTC. The chain uses TRBV7-2 and TRBJ1-2, with D tentatively TRBD1 (5 bases). Germline V gene data show CDR1 as SGHTA and CDR2 as FQGNSA. Trimming cost V 8 bases and J 4 bases, with 32 bases left between them. This CDR3 has 19 amino acids. The whole variable domain, remainder taken from reference TRBV7-2 and TRBJ1-2, is GAGVSQSPSNKVTEKGKDVELRCDPISGHTALYWYRQSLGQGLEFLIYFQGNSAPDKSGLPSDRFSAERTGGSVSTLTIQRTQQEDSAVYLCASSPVGALPSYHPYGYTFGSGTRLTVV.